This TCR beta chain was identified during a study of T cell responses to AZD1222 COVID-19 vaccine. Overall study findings and caveats: When two AZD1222 doses had been given, Spike-specific TCR breadth and depth rose. Regions 160-218 and 743-854 dominated among vaccine-associated CD4 TCRs spanning spike. There were repertoire samples only from the period after the peak T cell response.

Only in-frame clones appear in the TCRdb table, and some are missing; sequencing was by immunoSEQ multiplex PCR. The sample shows some 200,000 clones, approximately 90% of them seen only once. Germline CDR1 is SGDLS and CDR2 is YYNGEE. This CDR3 is built from 14 residues. Trimming cost V 0 bases and J 11 bases; bases outside gene matches: 9. This clone was seen a few times. What it binds is unknown. This material consisted of peripheral blood, taken 28 days after the second AZD1222 dose. This clonotype was sampled from an adult who received the AZD1222 COVID-19 vaccine. The chain has TRBV9 and TRBJ2-7, with 9 bases aligning to TRBD2. CDR3 coding DNA: TGTGCCAGCAGCGTAGCGGTAGCGGGAGATGTTAAGTACTTC. Amino acid sequence: CASSVAVAGDVKYF. The whole variable domain, filled in from reference TRBV9 and TRBJ2-7, reads DSGVTQTPKHLITATGQRVTLRCSPRSGDLSVYWYQQSLDQGLQFLIQYYNGEERAKGNILERFSAQQFPDLHSELNLSSLELGDSALYFCASSVAVAGDVKYFGPGTRLTVT.